Following are 28 T cell receptor beta chains from one sample sequenced in a study of T cells expressing NK-cell markers. From its re-call of the 5' RACE reads, TCRdb lists each CDR3 protein once, without DNA. This table holds some 500,000 distinct CDR3 sequences. Specimen: blood T cells: a sorted CD56 or NKG2C T cell subset, CD4+ or CD8+ T cells, or bulk PBMC T cells (not recorded which). The receptors here all came from a woman in her 50s in good health.

V usage is TRBV29-1 and J usage is TRBJ2-6; TCRdb's D gene call, TRBD1, goes unchecked for lack of DNA. Germline V gene data show CDR1 as SQVTM and CDR2 as ANQGSEA. The CDR3 length is 16 residues. The CDR3 loop reads CSVPGAGASGANVLTF.

The rearrangement links TRBV14 to TRBJ1-1; the TRBD1 assignment by TCRdb is unverifiable without DNA. Germline loops: CDR1 SGHDN, CDR2 FVKESK. The CDR3 is 15 amino acids. CDR3 sequence reads: CASSQVGGWNTEAFF.

The chain is built from TRBV10-3 and TRBJ2-1; checking the TCRdb D call of TRBD2 is not possible without DNA. Germline V lookup: CDR1 ENHRY, CDR2 SYGVKD. This CDR3 region has 13 residues. This CDR3 is CAINGGRTNEQFF.

J is TRBJ2-4 and V is TRBV12-3 or TRBV12-4; the TCRdb D gene call, TRBD2, has no DNA to confirm it. The CDR3 is 16 amino acids. The CDR3 is CASSRAGLGAKNIQYF.

This chain links TRBV30 with TRBJ2-2. Germline V gene data show CDR1 as GTSNPN and CDR2 as SVGIG (reference sequence). The CDR3 spans 15 residues. The CDR3 sequence is CAWKRSGIMGGELFF.

V gene TRBV3-1 combines with J gene TRBJ1-1; as DNA is missing, the TRBD1 call by TCRdb cannot be tested. Germline values: CDR1 LGHDT, CDR2 YNNKEL (reference sequence). This CDR3 region has 14 residues. The CDR3 loop reads CASSRKYRGFEAFF.

This rearrangement joins TRBV12-3 or TRBV12-4 to TRBJ1-5; TCRdb gives TRBD1 as the D gene, but with no DNA this cannot be confirmed. The CDR3 has 14 residues. The CDR3 reads CASSFGTGALPQHF.

The chain has TRBV5-1 and TRBJ2-7. Germline-derived CDR1 and CDR2 are SGHRS and YFSETQ. The CDR3 length is 12 residues. This CDR3 is CASSTNLGEQYF.

CDR3 amino acids: CASSLSAGPADTQYF. The chain has TRBV5-1 and TRBJ2-3; TCRdb calls TRBD2, which cannot be checked without DNA. The V gene's germline CDR1 is SGHRS and CDR2 YFSETQ. The CDR3 length is 15 residues.

V and J are TRBV9 and TRBJ2-1; there is no DNA to check the TCRdb D call of TRBD1. The CDR3 consists of 15 residues. Germline V gives CDR1 SGDLS, CDR2 YYNGEE. The CDR3 sequence is CASSVVGDRGYEQFF.

The chain joins TRBV12-3 or TRBV12-4 to TRBJ1-2. There are 13 residues in the CDR3. CDR3 sequence: CASSFTGIGGYTF.

The V and J genes are TRBV4-1 and TRBJ2-2; TCRdb indicates TRBD2, and absent DNA this call remains unverified. The CDR3 is made up of 16 amino acids. The germline CDR1 and CDR2 sequences are MGHRA and YSYEKL. The CDR3 sequence: CASSWGLAGIGGELFF.

The genes are TRBV24-1 and TRBJ2-3. This CDR3 contains 15 residues. Germline-derived CDR1 and CDR2 are KGHDR and SFDVKD. CDR3 sequence: CATSDFNSFGDTQYF.

This chain joins TRBV7-8 and TRBJ2-1; as DNA is missing, the TRBD1 call by TCRdb cannot be tested. From germline, CDR1 is SGHVS and CDR2 FQNEAQ. The CDR3 is 15 residues long. The CDR3: CASSLRWQGENEQFF.

The chain joins TRBV20-1 to TRBJ2-7; TCRdb returns TRBD1, unconfirmable since there is no DNA. The germline gives CDR1 DFQATT, CDR2 SNEGSKA (reference sequence). The CDR3 contains 11 residues. The CDR3 reads CSAQQGFEQYF.

This chain links TRBV7-2 with TRBJ2-3; TCRdb calls TRBD1, which cannot be checked without DNA. Germline V CDR1 and CDR2: SGHTA, FQGNSA. This CDR3 spans 15 amino acids. CDR3 protein: CASSFGSGATDTQYF.

The CDR3 protein is CSARRPITVNTEAFF. The chain carries TRBV20-1 and TRBJ1-1. The CDR3 sequence is 15 residues long. Germline values: CDR1 DFQATT, CDR2 SNEGSKA (reference sequence).

The chain joins TRBV20-1 to TRBJ2-5; with no DNA, the TCRdb D assignment of TRBD2 cannot be verified. The CDR3 has 16 amino acids. The germline V gene encodes CDR1 DFQATT and CDR2 SNEGSKA (reference sequence). CDR3 amino acids: CSARPRILAGEETQYF.

The chain combines TRBV12-3 or TRBV12-4 with TRBJ2-3; TCRdb indicates TRBD1, and absent DNA this call remains unverified. There are 15 residues in the CDR3. The CDR3 loop reads CASSLGGGSLDTQYF.

V is TRBV9 and J is TRBJ2-3. The CDR3 contains 16 residues. Looked up from germline, CDR1 is SGDLS and CDR2 is YYNGEE. CDR3 sequence reads: CASSVRQLTSTDTQYF.

The V gene is TRBV18, the J gene TRBJ2-1. The V gene's germline CDR1 is KGHSH and CDR2 LQKENI. The length of the CDR3 is 15 residues. This CDR3 reads CASSLSSDSYNEQFF.

This chain joins TRBV29-1 and TRBJ2-3; no DNA is available, so the TRBD2 call from TCRdb remains unchecked. The CDR3 covers 14 residues. CDR1 SQVTM and CDR2 ANQGSEA come from the germline V gene. The CDR3 reads CSETSGRSTDTQYF.

V is TRBV4-2 and J is TRBJ2-7; TCRdb returns TRBD2, unconfirmable since there is no DNA. The CDR3 extends over 18 amino acids. CDR1 and CDR2 from the germline V gene are LGHNA and YNFKEQ. The CDR3 sequence: CASSHSLLAGADPYEQYF.

The chain is built from TRBV7-9 and TRBJ2-4; TCRdb's D call of TRBD2 is untestable without DNA. CDR3 length: 15 residues. CDR1 is SEHNR and CDR2 is FQNEAQ in the germline V gene (reference sequence). CDR3 protein: CASSFLGGSQNIQYF.

J is TRBJ2-3 and V is TRBV18; TCRdb picks TRBD2, but there is no DNA to check that call. The CDR3 extends over 17 amino acids. Germline V gene sequence: CDR1 KGHSH, CDR2 LQKENI. This CDR3 is CASSPTPGLAGVDTQYF.

This rearrangement joins TRBV30 to TRBJ2-1; TCRdb's D gene call, TRBD2, goes unchecked for lack of DNA. The CDR3 has 14 amino acids. The V gene's germline CDR1 is GTSNPN and CDR2 SVGIG (reference sequence). CDR3 residues: CAWSVGLAGEAQFF.

The CDR3 spells CASSQFRILETQYF. V usage is TRBV4-1 and J usage is TRBJ2-5. The CDR3 is made up of 14 amino acids. The germline gives CDR1 MGHRA, CDR2 YSYEKL.

The chain couples TRBV7-8 to TRBJ1-4; the TRBD1 assignment by TCRdb is unverifiable without DNA. The germline V gene has CDR1 SGHVS and CDR2 FQNEAQ. The CDR3 has 12 amino acids. This CDR3 is CASSKGVEKLFF.